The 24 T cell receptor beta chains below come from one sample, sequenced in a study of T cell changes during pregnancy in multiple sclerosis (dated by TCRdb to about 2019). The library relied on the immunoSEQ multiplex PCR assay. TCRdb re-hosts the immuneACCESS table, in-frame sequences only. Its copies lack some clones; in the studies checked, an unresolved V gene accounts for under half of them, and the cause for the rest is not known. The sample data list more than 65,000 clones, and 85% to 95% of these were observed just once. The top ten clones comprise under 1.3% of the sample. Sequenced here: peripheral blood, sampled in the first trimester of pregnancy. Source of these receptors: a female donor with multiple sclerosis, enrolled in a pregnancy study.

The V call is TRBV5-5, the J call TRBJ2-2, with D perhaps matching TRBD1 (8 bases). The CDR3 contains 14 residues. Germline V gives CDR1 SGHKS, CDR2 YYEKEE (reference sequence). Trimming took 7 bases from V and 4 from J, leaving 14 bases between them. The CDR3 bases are TGTGCCAGCCTAAACAGGGGGGGCACCGGGGAGCTGTTTTTT. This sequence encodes CASLNRGGTGELFF.

The CDR3 is CASSGPGNSYEQYF. The DNA of the CDR3 is TGTGCCAGCAGCGGTCCCGGGAACTCCTACGAGCAGTACTTC. This chain joins TRBV7-2 and TRBJ2-7; weak D call: TRBD2 (5 bases). The CDR3 length is 14 residues. The germline V and J ends were trimmed by 5 bases and 0 bases, with 11 bases remaining between them. Germline V gene sequence: CDR1 SGHTA, CDR2 FQGNSA.

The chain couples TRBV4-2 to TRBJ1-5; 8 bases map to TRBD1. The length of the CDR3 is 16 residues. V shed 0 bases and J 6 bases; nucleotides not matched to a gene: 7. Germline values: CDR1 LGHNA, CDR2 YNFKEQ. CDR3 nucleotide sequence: TGTGCCAGCAGCCAAGAGGACAGACAGGGGAGTCAGCCCCAGCATTTT. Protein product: CASSQEDRQGSQPQHF.

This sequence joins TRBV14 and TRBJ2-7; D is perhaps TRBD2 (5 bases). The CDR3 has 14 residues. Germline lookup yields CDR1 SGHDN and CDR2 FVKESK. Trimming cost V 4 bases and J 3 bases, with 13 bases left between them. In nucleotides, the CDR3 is TGTGCCAGCAGCCGGACGGGGTTGAACTACGAGCAGTACTTC. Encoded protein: CASSRTGLNYEQYF.

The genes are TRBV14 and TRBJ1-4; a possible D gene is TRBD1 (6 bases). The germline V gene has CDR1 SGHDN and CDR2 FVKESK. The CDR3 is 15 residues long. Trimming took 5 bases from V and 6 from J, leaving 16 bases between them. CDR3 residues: CASSELTGFDEKLFF. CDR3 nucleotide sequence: TGTGCCAGCAGCGAGCTGACAGGATTTGATGAAAAACTGTTTTTT. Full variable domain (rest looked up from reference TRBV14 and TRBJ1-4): EAGVTQFPSHSVIEKGQTVTLRCDPISGHDNLYWYRRVMGKEIKFLLHFVKESKQDESGMPNNRFLAERTGGTYSTLKVQPAELEDSGVYFCASSELTGFDEKLFFGSGTQLSVL.

This CDR3 is CASSEWGAGGVDEQFF. The CDR3 coding sequence is TGTGCCAGCAGTGAATGGGGAGCGGGAGGCGTGGATGAGCAGTTCTTC. J is TRBJ2-1 and V is TRBV6-1; 9 positions match TRBD2. With V trimmed by 2 bases and J by 8 bases, 10 bases remained unmatched. The CDR3 covers 16 residues. Germline-derived CDR1 and CDR2 are MNHNS and SASEGT.

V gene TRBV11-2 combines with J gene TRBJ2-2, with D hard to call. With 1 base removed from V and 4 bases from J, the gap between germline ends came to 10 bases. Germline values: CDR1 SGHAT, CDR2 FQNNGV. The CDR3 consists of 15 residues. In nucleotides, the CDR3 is TGTGCCAGCAGCTTAGCGAGAGCTTTCACCGGGGAGCTGTTTTTT. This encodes CASSLARAFTGELFF.

Written as DNA, the CDR3 is TGTGCCAGCCCGCCAGGCAGAGCTACCGGGGAGCTGTTTTTT. Protein sequence: CASPPGRATGELFF. V is TRBV7-2 and J is TRBJ2-2; no clear D. The germline V gene encodes CDR1 SGHTA and CDR2 FQGNSA. V lost 8 bases and J lost 5, with 15 bases in between. This CDR3 spans 14 amino acids.

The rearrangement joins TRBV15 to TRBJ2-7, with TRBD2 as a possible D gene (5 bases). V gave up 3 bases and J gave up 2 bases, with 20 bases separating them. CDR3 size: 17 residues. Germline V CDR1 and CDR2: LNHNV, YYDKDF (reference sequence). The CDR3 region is CATSSVVNRDPAYEQYF. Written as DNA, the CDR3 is TGTGCCACCAGCAGCGTTGTGAACCGGGATCCGGCCTACGAGCAGTACTTC.

The CDR3 DNA reads as TGTGCCAGCAGTTACTTAGGACAGGCTAATGAAAAACTGTTTTTT. Protein: CASSYLGQANEKLFF. This chain joins TRBV6-6 and TRBJ1-4; TRBD1 agrees at 7 bases. The CDR3 extends over 15 amino acids. Germline CDR1 is MNHNY and CDR2 is SVGAGI (reference sequence). The ends lost 1 base at V and 3 bases at J; junction bases unmatched: 2.

The CDR3 DNA is TGTGCCAGCCGTTCTTTAGGGGCGACCGGGGAGCTGTTTTTT. Translation: CASRSLGATGELFF. The chain recombines TRBV7-3 with TRBJ2-2, with D perhaps TRBD1 (5 bases). The CDR3 contains 14 residues. V was clipped by 8 bases and J by 5 bases, with 15 bases between them. Per germline, CDR1 SGHTA and CDR2 FQGTGA.

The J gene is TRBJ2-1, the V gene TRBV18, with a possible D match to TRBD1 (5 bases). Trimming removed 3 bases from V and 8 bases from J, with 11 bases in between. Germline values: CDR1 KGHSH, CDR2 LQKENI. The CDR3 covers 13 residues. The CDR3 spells CASSPPGLDEQFF. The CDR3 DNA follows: TGTGCCAGCTCACCCCCAGGGCTCGATGAGCAGTTCTTC.

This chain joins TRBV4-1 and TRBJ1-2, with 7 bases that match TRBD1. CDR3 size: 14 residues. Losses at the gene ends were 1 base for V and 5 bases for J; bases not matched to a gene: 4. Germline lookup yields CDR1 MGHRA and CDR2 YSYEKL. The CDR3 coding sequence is TGCGCCAGCAGCCAAGGGGGGGACAGATATGGCTACACCTTC. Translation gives CASSQGGDRYGYTF.

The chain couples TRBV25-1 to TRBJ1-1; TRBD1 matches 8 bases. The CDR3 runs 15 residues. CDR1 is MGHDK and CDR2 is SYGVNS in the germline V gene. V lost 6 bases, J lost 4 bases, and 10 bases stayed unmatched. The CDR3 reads CASSAAGGLGTEAFF. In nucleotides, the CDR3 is TGTGCCAGCAGCGCCGCAGGGGGCTTGGGCACTGAAGCTTTCTTT.

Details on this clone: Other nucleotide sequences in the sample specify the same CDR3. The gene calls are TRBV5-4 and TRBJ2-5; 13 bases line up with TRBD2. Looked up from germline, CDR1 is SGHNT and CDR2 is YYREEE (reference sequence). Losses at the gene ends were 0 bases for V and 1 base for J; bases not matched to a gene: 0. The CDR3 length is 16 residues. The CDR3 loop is CASSLGLAGGQETQYF. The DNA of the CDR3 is TGTGCCAGCAGCTTGGGACTAGCGGGGGGCCAAGAGACCCAGTACTTC.

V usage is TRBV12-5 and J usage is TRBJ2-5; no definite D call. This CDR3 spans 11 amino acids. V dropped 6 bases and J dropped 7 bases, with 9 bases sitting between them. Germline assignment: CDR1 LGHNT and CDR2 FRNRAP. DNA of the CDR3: TGTGCTAGTGGGAACTTCGGGACCCAGTACTTC. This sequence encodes CASGNFGTQYF.

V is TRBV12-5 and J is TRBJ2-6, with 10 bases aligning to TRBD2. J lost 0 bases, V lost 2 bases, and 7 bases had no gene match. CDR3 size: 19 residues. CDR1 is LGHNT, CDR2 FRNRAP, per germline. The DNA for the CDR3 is TGTGCTAGTGGTTTGACCAAACTAGCGGGGATCTCTGGGGCCAACGTCCTGACTTTC. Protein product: CASGLTKLAGISGANVLTF.

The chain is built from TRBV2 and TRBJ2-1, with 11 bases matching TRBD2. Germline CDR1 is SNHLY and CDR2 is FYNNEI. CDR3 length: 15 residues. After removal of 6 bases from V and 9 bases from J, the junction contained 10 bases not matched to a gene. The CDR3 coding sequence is TGTGCCAGCAGGAGGACTAGCGGGCCTAGAGGTGAGCAGTTCTTC. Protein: CASRRTSGPRGEQFF.

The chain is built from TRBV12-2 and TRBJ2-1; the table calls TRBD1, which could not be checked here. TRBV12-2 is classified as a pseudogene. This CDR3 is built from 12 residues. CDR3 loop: CASRLGRGGLFF. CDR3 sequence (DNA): TGTGCAAGTCGCTTAGGAAGAGGGGGCCTTTTCTTC.

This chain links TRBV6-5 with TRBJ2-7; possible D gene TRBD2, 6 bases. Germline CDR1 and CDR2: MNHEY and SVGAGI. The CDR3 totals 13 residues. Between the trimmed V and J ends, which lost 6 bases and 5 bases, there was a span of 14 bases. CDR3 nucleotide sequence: TGTGCCAGCAGCCCCGGAGGGTGGGACGAGCAGTACTTC. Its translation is CASSPGGWDEQYF.

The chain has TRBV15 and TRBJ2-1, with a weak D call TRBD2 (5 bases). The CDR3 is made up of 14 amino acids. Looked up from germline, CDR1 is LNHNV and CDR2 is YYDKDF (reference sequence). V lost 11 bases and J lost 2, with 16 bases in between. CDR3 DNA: TGTGCCCCTCCGCGGAGGAGCCCCTACAATGAGCAGTTCTTC. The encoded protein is CAPPRRSPYNEQFF.

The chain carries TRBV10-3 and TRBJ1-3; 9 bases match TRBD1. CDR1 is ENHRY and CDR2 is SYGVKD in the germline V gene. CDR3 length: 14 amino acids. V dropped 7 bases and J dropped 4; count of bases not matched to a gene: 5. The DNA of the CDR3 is TGTGCCATCACCGGGACAGGGTCCGGAAACACCATATATTTT. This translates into CAITGTGSGNTIYF.

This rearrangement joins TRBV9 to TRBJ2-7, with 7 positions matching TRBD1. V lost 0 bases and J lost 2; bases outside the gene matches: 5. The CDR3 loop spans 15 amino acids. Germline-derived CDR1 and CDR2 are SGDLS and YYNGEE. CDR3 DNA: TGTGCCAGCAGCGTAGGGACAGGACATACCTACGAGCAGTACTTC. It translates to CASSVGTGHTYEQYF. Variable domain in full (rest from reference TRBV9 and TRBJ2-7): DSGVTQTPKHLITATGQRVTLRCSPRSGDLSVYWYQQSLDQGLQFLIQYYNGEERAKGNILERFSAQQFPDLHSELNLSSLELGDSALYFCASSVGTGHTYEQYFGPGTRLTVT.

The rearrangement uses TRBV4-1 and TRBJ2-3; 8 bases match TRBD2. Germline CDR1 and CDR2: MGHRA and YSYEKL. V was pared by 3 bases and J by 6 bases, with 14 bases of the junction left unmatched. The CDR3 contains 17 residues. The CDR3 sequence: CASSQYPPGLVSDTQYF. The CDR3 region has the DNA TGCGCCAGCAGCCAGTACCCACCGGGACTAGTAAGCGATACGCAGTATTTT.